The source of this T cell receptor (beta chain) is a study of cytomegalovirus exposure and HLA in healthy donors. Whole-study context: It was reported in a later analysis that the 100 to 150 validation repertoires used the same platform as the 666 first-cohort repertoires.

A word on this clone: Its antigen is not identified.

Study-wide findings and caveats: Listed as cytomegalovirus-associated were more than 150 TCR beta chains.

Some clones are missing from TCRdb's copy, which holds only in-frame ones; the method was immunoSEQ multiplex PCR. The sample comprises about 56,000 clones, roughly 93% of which are singletons, and under 2% rests with the top ten. The germline CDR1 and CDR2 sequences are WNHNN and SYGVQD (reference sequence). V was clipped by 0 bases and J by 1 base; unmatched bases: 2. The CDR3 consists of 16 residues. The chain recombines TRBV10-1 with TRBJ2-2; 7 nucleotides agree with TRBD1. The origin of this receptor is a young woman in good health and CMV-seropositive. Sequenced input: PBMCs. DNA of the CDR3: TGCGCCAGCAGTGAGTCCCGGACAGGGAACACCGGGGAGCTGTTTTTT. Translated: CASSESRTGNTGELFF.